These 27 T cell receptor beta chains originate from one sample sequenced in a study of blood T cell repertoires in COVID-19. Profiling relied on immunoSEQ multiplex PCR, and the TCRdb table lists in-frame clones only, not all of them. The table has 430,000 or so clones, roughly 89% seen once; the top ten hold roughly 0.76%. Source material: peripheral blood. These receptors were collected from a man between 18 and 29 years old with COVID-19, enrolled during active disease.

The V gene is TRBV7-3, the J gene TRBJ2-1, with TRBD2 identical over 8 bases. This CDR3 has 15 amino acids. CDR1 and CDR2 (germline): SGHTA, FQGTGA. V lost 5 bases to trimming and J lost 7 bases; unmatched junction nucleotides: 10. The CDR3 loop is CASSQGLAASNEQFF. Here the CDR3 DNA reads TGTGCCAGCAGCCAAGGACTAGCCGCCTCAAATGAGCAGTTCTTC.

V is TRBV2 and J is TRBJ1-5; D is perhaps TRBD1 (5 bases). CDR1 and CDR2 from the germline V gene are SNHLY and FYNNEI. Trimming removed 3 bases from V and 1 base from J, with 10 bases in between. The CDR3 has 15 amino acids. CDR3 sequence reads: CASSESRDSNQPQHF. CDR3 sequence (DNA): TGTGCCAGCAGTGAGTCGCGGGACAGCAATCAGCCCCAGCATTTT.

This chain uses TRBV6-6 with TRBJ1-4, with 8 bases that match TRBD1. Germline V gene data show CDR1 as MNHNY and CDR2 as SVGAGI (reference sequence). V lost 5 bases and J lost 5; bases outside the gene matches: 7. This CDR3 has 15 residues. CDR3 sequence: CASSLGQGQNEKLFF. The CDR3, as DNA: TGTGCCAGCAGTCTCGGACAGGGCCAAAATGAAAAACTGTTTTTT.

V gene TRBV2 combines with J gene TRBJ2-1; 11 bases map to TRBD2. The CDR3 length is 23 residues. The germline CDR1 and CDR2 sequences are SNHLY and FYNNEI. V trimming: 2 bases; J trimming: 10 bases; junction bases outside the gene matches: 31. The CDR3 is CASSEWFPRSGGAWVVGGEEQFF. The CDR3 DNA follows: TGTGCCAGCAGTGAATGGTTCCCCCGTAGCGGGGGGGCTTGGGTGGTCGGAGGTGAAGAGCAGTTCTTC.

The chain is built from TRBV4-2 and TRBJ2-3; 10 bases match TRBD2. From germline, CDR1 is LGHNA and CDR2 YNFKEQ. The CDR3 contains 16 residues. The J segment lost 2 bases and the V segment lost 2 bases, leaving 4 bases of the junction unmatched. The chain's CDR3 is CASSQPGLAATDTQYF. CDR3 DNA sequence: TGTGCCAGCAGCCAACCCGGACTAGCGGCCACAGATACGCAGTATTTT.

V usage is TRBV6-5 and J usage is TRBJ1-5; unclear D gene. Germline V gene lookup returns CDR1 MNHEY and CDR2 SVGAGI. Trimming shortened V by 0 bases and J by 5 bases, and 8 bases separated the two germline ends. CDR3 length: 14 amino acids. The CDR3 nucleotides read TGTGCCAGCAGTTACTCGAGCGGGGATCAGCCCCAGCATTTT. This encodes CASSYSSGDQPQHF.

CDR3 residues: CAWNPEPGRVMNTEAFF. CDR3 in DNA: TGTGCCTGGAACCCAGAGCCGGGGAGGGTCATGAACACTGAAGCTTTCTTT. The chain links TRBV30 to TRBJ1-1; D ambiguous. Between the trimmed V and J ends, which lost 4 bases and 0 bases, there was a span of 21 bases. Looked up from germline, CDR1 is GTSNPN and CDR2 is SVGIG (reference sequence). This CDR3 comprises 17 residues.

The V call is TRBV7-6, the J call TRBJ1-1; unclear D gene. Deletions cut 2 bases from V and 0 bases from J, with 7 bases between. The CDR3 has 14 amino acids. Germline CDR1 is SGHVS and CDR2 is FNYEAQ. The CDR3 is CASSLSELNTEAFF. The DNA of the CDR3 is TGTGCCAGCAGCTTATCGGAGCTGAACACTGAAGCTTTCTTT.

The chain is built from TRBV21-1 and TRBJ2-5; the table's D call, TRBD1, was not checked against the DNA. TRBV21-1 is marked as a pseudogene. The CDR3 sequence is 16 residues long. The DNA for the CDR3 is TGTGCCAGCAGCAGGCTTCCTAGGGACAGCCAAGAGACCCAGTACTTC. Residues: CASSRLPRDSQETQYF.

The V gene is TRBV25-1, the J gene TRBJ2-7, with D unresolved. This CDR3 contains 15 residues. Germline V gene data show CDR1 as MGHDK and CDR2 as SYGVNS. The V end was cut by 4 bases, the J end by 2 bases, with 15 bases between. The CDR3 DNA reads TGTGCCAGCAGTGCACACCTGAGAGGTCCCTACGAGCAGTACTTC. Protein sequence: CASSAHLRGPYEQYF.

In this sample, this clone turned up a few times. The chain employs TRBV2 and TRBJ2-1; TRBD1 agrees at 8 bases. Germline CDR1 and CDR2: SNHLY and FYNNEI. V shed 4 bases and J 5 bases; nucleotides not matched to a gene: 4. This CDR3 spans 14 amino acids. Here the CDR3 reads CASSAYRGNNEQFF. CDR3 nucleotide sequence: TGTGCCAGCAGTGCCTACAGGGGGAACAATGAGCAGTTCTTC.

This clone turned up a few times. The chain uses TRBV19 and TRBJ1-4; unclear D gene. Trimming shortened V by 1 base and J by 8 bases, and 8 bases separated the two germline ends. The CDR3 contains 13 residues. The germline V gene encodes CDR1 LNHDA and CDR2 SQIVND (reference sequence). CDR3 DNA sequence: TGTGCCAGTAGTATAGCGGGAAGGGAAAAACTGTTTTTT. This gives the protein CASSIAGREKLFF.

The chain couples TRBV6-2 or TRBV6-3 to TRBJ2-7; D possibly corresponds to TRBD1 (6 bases). Trimming left V 6 bases short and J 3 bases short, with 9 bases between. Germline values: CDR1 MNHEY, CDR2 SVGEGT. The CDR3 has 12 amino acids. The CDR3 DNA sequence: TGTGCCAGCAGCCACAGGGTCTACGAGCAGTACTTC. Its protein is CASSHRVYEQYF.

The V and J genes are TRBV2 and TRBJ2-5; D remains ambiguous. The CDR3 runs 15 residues. Germline V gene sequence: CDR1 SNHLY, CDR2 FYNNEI. The germline V and J ends were trimmed by 1 base and 5 bases, with 14 bases remaining between them. The CDR3, as DNA: TGTGCCAGCAGTGAAGTACCTCGACCGCGGGAGACCCAGTACTTC. Protein product: CASSEVPRPRETQYF.

This chain uses TRBV2 with TRBJ2-7; D is unclear. Trimming took off 2 bases at V and 6 bases at J, with 8 bases between the two ends. The CDR3 contains 12 residues. Germline values: CDR1 SNHLY, CDR2 FYNNEI. DNA for the CDR3: TGTGCCAGCAGTGAATGGGCGACCGAGCAGTACTTC. Translation gives CASSEWATEQYF.

This rearrangement joins TRBV10-2 to TRBJ2-2; D possibly corresponds to TRBD1 (6 bases). This CDR3 has 15 amino acids. V lost 4 bases to trimming and J lost 2 bases, with 11 bases between them. CDR1 WSHSY and CDR2 SAAADI come from the germline V gene. The CDR3 DNA reads as TGCGCCAGCAGTGGAACAGGGTCTAACACCGGGGAGCTGTTTTTT. Residues: CASSGTGSNTGELFF.

V and J are TRBV2 and TRBJ2-2, with D possibly being TRBD2 (5 bases). Germline lookup yields CDR1 SNHLY and CDR2 FYNNEI. The V gene lost 3 bases and the J gene lost 1 base, with 9 bases spanning the gap. The CDR3 has 15 residues. The CDR3 sequence: CASSERVRNTGELFF. The CDR3 nucleotides are TGTGCCAGCAGTGAGCGGGTTCGGAACACCGGGGAGCTGTTTTTT.

The chain employs TRBV5-4 and TRBJ2-5; D uncertain. From germline, CDR1 is SGHNT and CDR2 YYREEE (reference sequence). This CDR3 contains 14 residues. The V end was cut by 2 bases, the J end by 2 bases, with 10 bases between. In nucleotides, the CDR3 is TGTGCCAGCAGCTTTGGGCGAAGTCAAGAGACCCAGTACTTC. It specifies CASSFGRSQETQYF.

The rearrangement links TRBV30 to TRBJ1-2; D is undetermined. Germline lookup yields CDR1 GTSNPN and CDR2 SVGIG (reference sequence). The CDR3 length is 12 residues. Trimming removed 1 base from V and 8 bases from J, with 11 bases in between. The CDR3 region has the DNA TGTGCCTGGAGTGGGGCAGCCCGGGGCTACACCTTC. Translation: CAWSGAARGYTF.

This clone was seen more than once but under ten times. This chain joins TRBV5-1 and TRBJ2-2; D may be TRBD1 (5 bases). This CDR3 contains 15 residues. The V gene lost 3 bases and the J gene lost 2 bases, with 11 bases spanning the gap. Germline V gene data show CDR1 as SGHRS and CDR2 as YFSETQ. The DNA of the CDR3 is TGCGCCAGCAGCTCCATGCAGGGAAACACCGGGGAGCTGTTTTTT. Protein sequence: CASSSMQGNTGELFF.

The chain is built from TRBV3-1 (or the pseudogene TRBV3-2) and TRBJ2-3, with 9 nucleotides matching TRBD2. The V segment lost 1 base and the J segment 6 bases; nucleotides outside the gene matches: 8. The CDR3 covers 16 residues. The V gene's germline CDR1 is LGHDT and CDR2 YNNKEL (reference sequence). The CDR3 here is CASSQALAGDGDTQYF. The CDR3 DNA reads as TGTGCCAGCAGCCAAGCCTTAGCGGGAGATGGGGATACGCAGTATTTT.

This clone was detected only once. V and J are TRBV7-3 and TRBJ2-1, with 9 bases matching TRBD2. CDR1 is SGHTA and CDR2 is FQGTGA in the germline V gene. The CDR3 length is 16 residues. J was trimmed by 6 bases and V by 1 base; bases with no gene match: 7. Here the CDR3 reads CASSLMAGGLGNEQFF. CDR3 coding DNA: TGTGCCAGCAGCTTAATGGCGGGAGGGCTTGGCAATGAGCAGTTCTTC.

V and J are TRBV5-4 and TRBJ2-1; D possibly corresponds to TRBD1 (6 bases). CDR3 length: 13 amino acids. Germline CDR1 is SGHNT and CDR2 is YYREEE (reference sequence). The V and J ends lost 0 bases and 6 bases respectively, with 7 bases between them. The CDR3 region has the DNA TGTGCCAGCAGCTTGGGACAGGCCAATGAGCAGTTCTTC. Its translation: CASSLGQANEQFF.

The chain has TRBV12-3 or TRBV12-4 and TRBJ2-7, with 7 bases identical to TRBD1. V gave up 6 bases and J gave up 7 bases; unmatched junction bases: 9. This CDR3 is built from 13 residues. The DNA for the CDR3 is TGTGCCAGCAGCCCAGGGGGATCAGGAGAGCAGTACTTC. Its translation: CASSPGGSGEQYF.

The chain uses TRBV6-2 or TRBV6-3 and TRBJ2-3; 8 bases are a match to TRBD2. The CDR3 loop spans 15 amino acids. Germline V gene data show CDR1 as MNHEY and CDR2 as SVGEGT. The V gene end was trimmed by 4 bases and the J gene end by 2 bases; junction bases not matched to a gene: 5. The CDR3 DNA reads TGTGCCAGCAGTTCCTATAGCGGGATCACAGATACGCAGTATTTT. The encoded protein is CASSSYSGITDTQYF.

This chain joins TRBV4-2 and TRBJ2-7; TRBD1 matches 7 bases. V trimming: 4 bases; J trimming: 4 bases; junction bases outside the gene matches: 10. The CDR3 loop spans 15 amino acids. The germline CDR1 and CDR2 sequences are LGHNA and YNFKEQ. The CDR3 DNA follows: TGTGCCAGCAGCCTTCGGACAGGAGCAGGTTACGAGCAGTACTTC. It translates to CASSLRTGAGYEQYF.

The table lists this clone with a count of one. The V and J genes are TRBV5-4 and TRBJ2-7; TRBD2 agrees at 10 bases. Germline lookup yields CDR1 SGHNT and CDR2 YYREEE (reference sequence). The CDR3 length is 17 residues. The ends lost 2 bases at V and 0 bases at J; junction bases unmatched: 8. DNA for the CDR3: TGTGCCAGCAGCTTCCGGTTGGTAGCGGGAGGCTCCTACGAGCAGTACTTC. It translates to CASSFRLVAGGSYEQYF.